A single sample is the source of the 32 T cell receptor beta chains below, sequenced in a study of blood T cell repertoires in COVID-19. Here immunoSEQ multiplex PCR was the method, and the copy in TCRdb shows in-frame clones only, minus some. This table has 180,000 or so clones, roughly 90% appearing once. The sequenced sample consisted of peripheral blood. The origin of the receptors is a man aged 50 to 59 with acute or convalescent COVID-19.

The chain recombines TRBV7-2 with TRBJ1-2; D is unresolved. CDR1 and CDR2 from the germline V gene are SGHTA and FQGNSA. The ends were cut back, 5 bases at V and 3 bases at J, with 4 bases in the middle. There are 11 residues in the CDR3. The CDR3 DNA reads TGTGCCAGCAGCCAATACTATGGCTACACCTTC. Its protein product is CASSQYYGYTF.

The chain combines TRBV28 with TRBJ2-7; 9 bases align to TRBD1. The trim removed 6 bases at V and 4 bases at J, leaving 7 bases unmatched. Per germline, CDR1 MDHEN and CDR2 SYDVKM. There are 14 residues in the CDR3. Written as DNA, the CDR3 is TGTGCCAGCAGGATGGGGACAGGGTCTTACGAGCAGTACTTC. Protein product: CASRMGTGSYEQYF.

The chain has TRBV7-2 and TRBJ2-3, with D tentatively TRBD1 (7 bases). The CDR3 is made up of 16 amino acids. Trimming removed 5 bases at V and 2 bases at J, with 17 bases between. Germline loops: CDR1 SGHTA, CDR2 FQGNSA. The CDR3 loop reads CASSPSTGRDTDTQYF. Written as DNA, the CDR3 is TGTGCCAGCAGCCCATCGACAGGGCGGGACACAGATACGCAGTATTTT.

This chain links TRBV3-1 (or the pseudogene TRBV3-2) with TRBJ2-3, with 9 bases fitting TRBD1. The CDR3 is 15 amino acids. Germline CDR1 and CDR2: LGHDT and YNNKEL (reference sequence). V lost 2 bases and J lost 5; bases outside the gene matches: 5. The DNA for the CDR3 is TGTGCCAGCAGCCAAATGACAGGGGGGGGAGATACGCAGTATTTT. Protein: CASSQMTGGGDTQYF.

V usage is TRBV4-1 and J usage is TRBJ1-2; TRBD1 agrees at 7 bases. The CDR3 is made up of 17 amino acids. Germline loops: CDR1 MGHRA, CDR2 YSYEKL. Germline trimming cut 5 bases from V and 0 bases from J; bases unmatched to any gene: 12. The CDR3 spells CASSIRSGTAANYGYTF. Written as DNA, the CDR3 is TGCGCCAGCAGCATTCGATCCGGGACAGCAGCTAACTATGGCTACACCTTC.

This chain joins TRBV6-5 and TRBJ1-6, with D unclear. CDR1 MNHEY and CDR2 SVGAGI come from the germline V gene. The CDR3 sequence is 15 residues long. Trimming removed 2 bases from V and 7 bases from J, with 12 bases in between. The CDR3 region is CASSYGRDGNSPLHF. Written as DNA, the CDR3 is TGTGCCAGCAGTTACGGACGGGATGGGAATTCACCCCTCCACTTT.

This rearrangement joins TRBV3-1 (or the pseudogene TRBV3-2) to TRBJ1-2; a possible D gene is TRBD1 (5 bases). Germline assignment: CDR1 LGHDT and CDR2 YNNKEL (reference sequence). Trimming left V 2 bases short and J 5 bases short, with 12 bases between. CDR3 length equals 14 residues. Written as DNA, the CDR3 is TGTGCCAGCAGCCAATGGGGCAACAGGTATGGCTACACCTTC. This sequence encodes CASSQWGNRYGYTF.

This chain links TRBV6-5 with TRBJ2-7; TRBD1 matches at 9 bases. Germline CDR1 is MNHEY and CDR2 is SVGAGI. There are 14 residues in the CDR3. Trimming cost V 2 bases and J 2 bases; bases outside gene matches: 1. CDR3 in DNA: TGTGCCAGCAGTTACGGACAGGGGACCTACGAGCAGTACGTC. Translating gives CASSYGQGTYEQYV.

This clone has just one count. The chain links TRBV27 to TRBJ1-2; 8 bases align to TRBD1. Germline CDR1 is MNHEY and CDR2 is SMNVEV (reference sequence). V was clipped by 4 bases and J by 8 bases; unmatched bases: 6. The CDR3 is 13 amino acids. In DNA form, the CDR3 reads TGTGCCAGCAGTTATGGGACAGGTGGAGGCTACACCTTC. It is translated as CASSYGTGGGYTF.

The chain carries TRBV30 and TRBJ1-6, with D unresolved. Germline CDR1 is GTSNPN and CDR2 is SVGIG (reference sequence). V lost 1 base and J 7 bases, leaving 14 bases between the germline ends. This CDR3 contains 15 residues. CDR3 sequence (DNA): TGTGCCTGGAGTGGTCGCGGGCCTACGAATTCACCCCTCCACTTT. Protein sequence: CAWSGRGPTNSPLHF.

The chain is built from TRBV19 and TRBJ1-4, with 8 bases aligning to TRBD1. V shed 7 bases, J shed 0 bases, and the junction held 4 bases outside the gene matches. CDR1 is LNHDA and CDR2 is SQIVND in the germline V gene (reference sequence). The CDR3 is 15 residues long. CDR3 in DNA: TGTGCCAGTATGGCGACAGGGGCAACTAATGAAAAACTGTTTTTT. Translated, it gives CASMATGATNEKLFF.

The chain's CDR3 is CASSLEGAGVGEQYF. The CDR3 nucleotides read TGTGCCAGCAGCTTAGAGGGGGCAGGGGTCGGCGAGCAGTACTTC. The chain uses TRBV11-2 and TRBJ2-7; TRBD1 might be the D (6 bases). The CDR3 has 15 residues. V lost 0 bases and J lost 6, with 15 bases in between. CDR1 is SGHAT, CDR2 FQNNGV, per germline.

J is TRBJ2-2 and V is TRBV4-3, with 13 bases aligning to TRBD2. The CDR3 has 17 amino acids. J lost 3 bases, V lost 6 bases, and 7 bases had no gene match. The germline V gene has CDR1 LGHNA and CDR2 YSLEER. The CDR3 region has the DNA TGCGCCAGCAGTCACGGACTAGCGGGGGCCTACACCGGGGAGCTGTTTTTT. Its protein is CASSHGLAGAYTGELFF.

The rearrangement joins TRBV7-2 to TRBJ2-1, with 13 nucleotides matching TRBD2. The germline V gene encodes CDR1 SGHTA and CDR2 FQGNSA. CDR3 length equals 18 residues. V was clipped by 5 bases and J by 0 bases; unmatched bases: 7. The CDR3: CASSKTSGRLSSYNEQFF. The CDR3 region has the DNA TGTGCCAGCAGCAAGACTAGCGGGAGGCTAAGCTCCTACAATGAGCAGTTCTTC.

This clone came up once. The chain links TRBV7-2 to TRBJ2-6; no clear D gene. Germline values: CDR1 SGHTA, CDR2 FQGNSA. This CDR3 contains 15 residues. Trimming took 1 base from V and 0 from J, leaving 4 bases between them. The CDR3 DNA follows: TGTGCCAGCAGCTTAGTCGGCTCTGGGGCCAACGTCCTGACTTTC. This sequence encodes CASSLVGSGANVLTF.

This clone has a handful of counts. The V and J genes are TRBV7-8 and TRBJ2-3; 10 bases align to TRBD2. Unmatched junction bases numbered 6, after V lost 0 bases and J lost 3 bases. The CDR3 runs 17 residues. Germline CDR1 SGHVS, CDR2 FQNEAQ. The CDR3, as DNA: TGTGCCAGCAGCTTAGCAGCAACTAGCGGGGCGACAGATACGCAGTATTTT. Amino acid sequence: CASSLAATSGATDTQYF.

The chain couples TRBV6-5 to TRBJ1-1; D possibly corresponds to TRBD1 (5 bases). From germline, CDR1 is MNHEY and CDR2 SVGAGI. This CDR3 region has 12 residues. Trimming stripped 6 bases from V and 7 bases from J, with 12 bases between. As DNA, the CDR3 is TGTGCCAGCAGCCCCCAGGGTCGTGAAGCTTTCTTT. Protein sequence: CASSPQGREAFF.

V gene TRBV6-4 combines with J gene TRBJ2-3; D may be TRBD2 (7 bases). CDR1 is MRHNA, CDR2 SNTAGT, per germline. The CDR3 loop spans 14 amino acids. V lost 3 bases and J lost 2, with 9 bases in between. The chain's CDR3 is CASSEGGATDTQYF. The CDR3 DNA is TGTGCCAGCAGTGAAGGGGGGGCCACAGATACGCAGTATTTT.

The chain carries TRBV19 and TRBJ1-5; no firm D call. The CDR3 sequence is 13 residues long. Trimming left V 10 bases short and J 3 bases short, with 13 bases between. CDR1 LNHDA and CDR2 SQIVND come from the germline V gene (reference sequence). CDR3 sequence reads: CATSGTHNQPQHF. In nucleotides, the CDR3 is TGTGCCACCTCAGGTACCCACAATCAGCCCCAGCATTTT.

The rearrangement links TRBV3-1 (or the pseudogene TRBV3-2) to TRBJ2-3, with 14 bases aligning to TRBD2. In germline, CDR1 is LGHDT, CDR2 YNNKEL (reference sequence). The CDR3 length is 16 residues. V shed 5 bases, J shed 5 bases, and the junction held 6 bases outside the gene matches. The CDR3 is CASSTRLAGGIDTQYF. The CDR3 nucleotides are TGTGCCAGCAGCACCCGACTAGCGGGAGGGATAGATACGCAGTATTTT.

In regard to this clone: One end of the junction fails to match germline, which may point to a read error. This chain connects TRBV20-1 to TRBJ2-1; the D gene is possibly TRBD2 (8 bases). The CDR3 loop spans 11 amino acids. CDR1 and CDR2 from the germline V gene are DFQATT and SNEGSKA (reference sequence). CDR3: CSASGRGHYVF. The CDR3 coding sequence is TGCAGTGCTAGCGGGAGGGGGCATTATGTCTTC.

The gene calls are TRBV28 and TRBJ2-3; a weak D match, TRBD1 (6 bases). CDR3 length equals 14 residues. In germline, CDR1 is MDHEN, CDR2 SYDVKM. V lost 5 bases, J lost 4 bases, and 13 bases lay in between. CDR3 loop: CASSIGQGPDTQYF. The CDR3, as DNA: TGTGCCAGCAGTATCGGGCAGGGGCCAGATACGCAGTATTTT.

The rearrangement links TRBV3-1 (or the pseudogene TRBV3-2) to TRBJ2-7; the match to TRBD1 covers 8 bases. Per the germline V gene, CDR1 is LGHDT and CDR2 is YNNKEL (reference sequence). The ends lost 2 bases at V and 7 bases at J; junction bases unmatched: 4. This CDR3 comprises 13 residues. The CDR3 coding sequence is TGTGCCAGCAGCCAACAGGGGGCTGAGGAGCAGTACTTC. Its translation: CASSQQGAEEQYF.

The chain couples TRBV19 to TRBJ2-1; 10 nucleotides match TRBD1. The V segment lost 5 bases and the J segment 2 bases; nucleotides outside the gene matches: 9. This CDR3 region has 17 residues. Germline lookup yields CDR1 LNHDA and CDR2 SQIVND (reference sequence). In DNA, the CDR3 is TGTGCCAGTAGTGAGGGTTTAGGGACAGGGGCCTACAATGAGCAGTTCTTC. Amino acid sequence: CASSEGLGTGAYNEQFF.

This clone was observed a few times. This chain uses TRBV7-2 with TRBJ1-6; the D gene is possibly TRBD1 (6 bases). V was pared by 1 base and J by 2 bases, with 6 bases between. Germline V gives CDR1 SGHTA, CDR2 FQGNSA. CDR3 length: 15 residues. CDR3 in amino acids: CASSLGQAYNSPLHF. The CDR3 DNA follows: TGTGCCAGCAGCTTAGGACAGGCCTATAATTCACCCCTCCACTTT.

The J gene is TRBJ1-1, the V gene TRBV13, with TRBD1 as a possible D gene (6 bases). This CDR3 region has 15 residues. The germline V gene has CDR1 PRHDT and CDR2 FYEKMQ (reference sequence). V was shortened by 4 bases and J by 0 bases, with 12 bases between the two germline ends. The CDR3 nucleotides read TGTGCCAGCAGCTGGAGACAGGAGATGAACACTGAAGCTTTCTTT. Its translation is CASSWRQEMNTEAFF.

In its sample, this clone was seen once. The gene calls are TRBV7-2 and TRBJ2-4, with D maybe TRBD1 (6 bases). The V gene lost 1 base and the J gene lost 6 bases, with 13 bases spanning the gap. This CDR3 has 15 amino acids. The V gene's germline CDR1 is SGHTA and CDR2 FQGNSA. CDR3 in DNA: TGTGCCAGCAGCTTAGGGCGGCAGGGGAGAAACATTCAGTACTTC. Protein: CASSLGRQGRNIQYF.

V gene TRBV5-5 combines with J gene TRBJ2-1, with TRBD2 identical over 14 bases. There are 17 residues in the CDR3. Germline assignment: CDR1 SGHKS and CDR2 YYEKEE (reference sequence). Trimming took 0 bases from V and 4 from J; bases not matched to a gene: 3. As DNA, the CDR3 is TGTGCCAGCAGCTTGGCGAGACTAGCGGGGGGGTACAATGAGCAGTTCTTC. This sequence encodes CASSLARLAGGYNEQFF.

The V and J genes are TRBV10-3 and TRBJ1-3; the D gene is possibly TRBD1 (6 bases). V lost 6 bases to trimming and J lost 0 bases, with 12 bases between them. Germline V gene data show CDR1 as ENHRY and CDR2 as SYGVKD. The CDR3 has 15 amino acids. The CDR3 DNA reads as TGTGCCATCAGCCCGGGACAAAGCTCTGGAAACACCATATATTTT. Amino acid sequence: CAISPGQSSGNTIYF.

CDR3 DNA: TGTGCCTGGAGTGGAGGCCGGGACAGGTTCACAGATACGCAGTATTTT. Translation: CAWSGGRDRFTDTQYF. The chain couples TRBV30 to TRBJ2-3; 8 bases are a match to TRBD1. Per germline, CDR1 GTSNPN and CDR2 SVGIG (reference sequence). The CDR3 loop spans 16 amino acids. Trimming took 1 base from V and 2 from J; bases not matched to a gene: 8.

The gene calls are TRBV24-1 and TRBJ2-1; D is possibly TRBD2 (6 bases). The CDR3 spans 15 residues. Germline V gives CDR1 KGHDR, CDR2 SFDVKD. The germline V and J ends were trimmed by 5 bases and 2 bases, with 12 bases remaining between them. The CDR3 here is CATSGRGKTYNEQFF. CDR3 DNA sequence: TGTGCCACCAGTGGGCGGGGAAAGACCTACAATGAGCAGTTCTTC.

Points on this clone: Sequence at one end of the junction differs from germline and may be a read error. The chain recombines TRBV7-7 with TRBJ2-6; D may be TRBD1 (6 bases). This CDR3 is 16 amino acids long. Germline V lookup: CDR1 SSHAT, CDR2 FNYEAQ (reference sequence). CDR3 residues: CASSRRRGGGANVLTF. In DNA form, the CDR3 reads TGTGCTAGCAGTAGACGCAGGGGCGGTGGGGCCAACGTCCTGACTTTC.